The 25 T cell receptor beta chains listed next were all sequenced from one sample in a study of T cells in women clearing cervical HPV infection. The assay was immunoSEQ multiplex PCR, and TCRdb's table has in-frame clones only and misses some. The sample features some 26,000 clones, with approximately 3.7% in its top ten. The source material was blood buffy coat. These receptors came from a woman aged 18 to 75 with a cervical HPV16 infection that either progressed to CIN3+ or cleared (not recorded which).

Worth noting for this clone: Read sequence stops 3 residues before the CDR3 end, and the germline J gene provides the missing end. The V gene is TRBV7-9, the J gene TRBJ1-5, with D perhaps matching TRBD1 (6 bases). Per germline, CDR1 SEHNR and CDR2 FQNEAQ (reference sequence). V was trimmed by 1 base and J by 4 bases, leaving 11 bases between them. This CDR3 spans 15 amino acids. The chain's CDR3 is CASSLESGANQPQHF. The covered CDR3 bases are TGTGCCAGCAGCTTAGAGTCAGGGGCAAATCAGCCC.

Concerning this clone: From the germline J gene comes the end of the CDR3, since the read stops 3 residues before it. This chain uses TRBV13 with TRBJ1-4; D is unclear. CDR3 length: 14 residues. CDR1 and CDR2 from the germline V gene are PRHDT and FYEKMQ (reference sequence). Trimming took off 0 bases at V and 5 bases at J, with 7 bases between the two ends. The CDR3 is CASSLGLGNEKLFF. The sequenced CDR3 bases are TGTGCCAGCAGCTTAGGACTAGGAAATGAAAAA.

On this clone itself: Coverage ceases 3 residues before the CDR3 finishes, and the germline J gene fills in the end. The chain is built from TRBV30 and TRBJ1-1, with a tentative D call TRBD1 (5 bases). V was trimmed by 0 bases and J by 2 bases, leaving 7 bases between them. The CDR3 is made up of 13 amino acids. From germline, CDR1 is GTSNPN and CDR2 SVGIG (reference sequence). The CDR3 reads CAWSVQVNTEAFF. The part of the CDR3 DNA that was read is TGTGCCTGGAGTGTACAGGTTAACACTGAA.

Comment on this clone: The missing CDR3 end, 3 residues past where the read stops, is filled in from the germline J gene. The chain carries TRBV7-2 and TRBJ2-7; D possibly corresponds to TRBD2 (6 bases). V was shortened by 5 bases and J by 6 bases, with 20 bases between the two germline ends. The CDR3 has 15 amino acids. Germline loops: CDR1 SGHTA, CDR2 FQGNSA. The CDR3: CASSAGLRTLLEQYF. CDR3 DNA, as far as it was read: TGTGCCAGCAGCGCCGGACTAAGGACCCTCCTCGAG.

On this clone itself: Coverage ceases 3 residues before the CDR3 finishes, and the germline J gene fills in the end. The chain has TRBV7-2 and TRBJ2-2; 10 bases are shared with TRBD2. The V gene's germline CDR1 is SGHTA and CDR2 FQGNSA. This CDR3 has 15 residues. Trimming cost V 6 bases and J 2 bases; bases outside gene matches: 3. The DNA read from the CDR3 is TGTGCCAGCAGTATAGCGGGGGGCAACACCGGGGAG. It yields the protein CASSIAGGNTGE. The entire CDR3 protein is CASSIAGGNTGELFF.

As for this clone: The CDR3 end falls 3 residues outside the read, so it is completed with the germline J gene. The V call is TRBV14, the J call TRBJ2-2, with D perhaps matching TRBD2 (5 bases). The CDR3 sequence is 15 residues long. Germline V gene sequence: CDR1 SGHDN, CDR2 FVKESK. The ends were cut back, 0 bases at V and 4 bases at J, with 9 bases in the middle. CDR3 sequence reads: CASSQELAGTGELFF. The sequenced part of the CDR3 DNA is TGTGCCAGCAGCCAAGAGTTGGCGGGCACCGGGGAG.

In the case of this clone: Read sequence stops 3 residues before the CDR3 end, and the germline J gene provides the missing end. The gene calls are TRBV18 and TRBJ1-2, with 8 bases matching TRBD1. The junction had 10 bases not matched to a gene; V was cut back by 4 bases and J by 0 bases. Per germline, CDR1 KGHSH and CDR2 LQKENI. CDR3 size: 17 residues. CDR3 in amino acids: CASSQQGTGVANYGYTF. The sequenced CDR3 bases are TGTGCCAGCTCACAACAAGGGACAGGCGTAGCTAACTATGGC.

To note about this clone: Read data end 3 residues before the CDR3 end; the end is taken from the germline J gene. The chain carries TRBV7-6 and TRBJ2-1, with 9 nucleotides matching TRBD1. Germline-derived CDR1 and CDR2 are SGHVS and FNYEAQ. V was clipped by 2 bases and J by 7 bases; unmatched bases: 12. This CDR3 is built from 17 residues. CDR3 bases read: TGTGCCAGCAGCTTAACTTGGTCGGGACAGGGAGCGAATGAG. This gives the protein CASSLTWSGQGANE. Given in full, the CDR3 is CASSLTWSGQGANEQFF.

In regard to this clone: Read coverage stops 3 residues before the CDR3 terminus; the germline J gene supplies the remainder. V and J are TRBV10-3 and TRBJ1-2; no firm D call. This CDR3 has 11 residues. CDR1 and CDR2 (germline): ENHRY, SYGVKD. The ends were cut back, 9 bases at V and 5 bases at J, with 10 bases in the middle. The DNA read from the CDR3 is TGTGCCATTCGCTTCGGGTATGGC. Protein: CAIRFGYG. From start to end, the CDR3 is CAIRFGYGYTF.

Notes on this clone: The sequence runs out 3 residues before the end of the CDR3; the remainder is reconstructed from the germline J gene. This chain connects TRBV3-1 (or the pseudogene TRBV3-2) to TRBJ2-5, with 7 bases lining up with TRBD2. Germline CDR1 reads LGHDT; CDR2 reads YNNKEL (reference sequence). The V segment lost 0 bases and the J segment 5 bases; nucleotides outside the gene matches: 9. The CDR3 is 16 amino acids. CDR3 protein: CASSQDPSGVEETQYF. The CDR3 bases that were read are TGTGCCAGCAGCCAAGACCCCAGCGGGGTTGAGGAGACC.

Incomplete CDR3 DNA: TGTGCCAGCAGCCACCTCACCCCGGGAACAAGGGGTCAAGAGACC. This encodes CASSHLTPGTRGQET. The CDR3 as a whole reads CASSHLTPGTRGQETQYF. This sequence joins TRBV4-2 and TRBJ2-5, with D tentatively TRBD1 or TRBD2 (5 bases each). The read ends 3 residues before the CDR3 terminus; that terminus is restored from the germline J gene. V gave up 3 bases and J gave up 2 bases, with 22 bases separating them. Germline V CDR1 and CDR2: LGHNA, YNFKEQ. There are 18 residues in the CDR3.

Comments on this clone: The CDR3 end falls 3 residues outside the read, so it is completed with the germline J gene. This sequence joins TRBV7-9 and TRBJ1-2, with D uncertain. Germline assignment: CDR1 SEHNR and CDR2 FQNEAQ (reference sequence). The CDR3 totals 14 residues. The CDR3 spells CASSLDPIPYDYTF. Partial CDR3 DNA: TGTGCCAGCAGCTTAGACCCGATCCCCTACGAC.

Worth noting for this clone: Read data end 3 residues before the CDR3 end; the end is taken from the germline J gene. J is TRBJ1-1 and V is TRBV6-1; no definite D call. V was clipped by 4 bases and J by 6 bases, with 21 bases between them. Germline-derived CDR1 and CDR2 are MNHNS and SASEGT. This CDR3 spans 16 amino acids. Partial CDR3 DNA: TGTGCCAGCAGTGGCGAGACACGAAGGAGGTACGCTGAA. Its protein product is CASSGETRRRYAE. The CDR3, in full, reads CASSGETRRRYAEAFF.

With regard to this clone: The CDR3 end is not reached by the read, which stops 3 residues before it; the germline J gene fills it in. The gene calls are TRBV6-1 and TRBJ1-1; D might be TRBD1 (5 bases). With 2 bases removed from V and 4 bases from J, the gap between germline ends came to 8 bases. CDR1 is MNHNS and CDR2 is SASEGT in the germline V gene. The length of the CDR3 is 13 residues. CDR3 bases read: TGTGCCAGCAGTGAAATAGGGGCCACTGAA. Translation: CASSEIGATE. The complete CDR3 reads CASSEIGATEAFF.

In regard to this clone: The read is 3 residues too short to cover the CDR3 end, so that end is filled in from the germline J gene. The chain couples TRBV7-2 to TRBJ2-7; no clear D gene. Between the trimmed V and J ends, which lost 1 base and 2 bases, there was a span of 12 bases. CDR1 is SGHTA, CDR2 FQGNSA, per germline. The CDR3 covers 15 residues. The sequenced part of the CDR3 DNA is TGTGCCAGCAGCTTAGTTCAGGTTGGCGCCTACGAG. Translated: CASSLVQVGAYE. The whole CDR3 sequence reads CASSLVQVGAYEQYF.

About this clone itself: The read stops 3 residues short of the end of the CDR3; the missing end is completed from the germline J gene. The V gene is TRBV20-1, the J gene TRBJ2-3, with TRBD2 identical over 7 bases. Germline values: CDR1 DFQATT, CDR2 SNEGSKA (reference sequence). CDR3 size: 12 residues. CDR3 DNA, as far as it was read: TGCAGTGCTGGACGGGGGGAAGAGACG. This sequence encodes CSAGRGEET. The full CDR3 protein is CSAGRGEETQYF.

The CDR3 loop reads CASSYHNVGVNDYTF. Partial CDR3 DNA: TGTGCCAGCAGTTACCACAACGTAGGGGTTAATGAC. The chain recombines TRBV6-2 or TRBV6-3 with TRBJ1-2; tentative D call: TRBD1 (5 bases). The CDR3 extends 3 residues past the end of the read, so its final part is completed from the germline J gene. The CDR3 has 15 residues. From germline, CDR1 is MNHEY and CDR2 SVGEGT.

Concerning this clone: The read ends 3 residues before the CDR3 terminus; that terminus is restored from the germline J gene. This chain connects TRBV7-9 to TRBJ1-4; 10 bases are a match to TRBD1. V shed 7 bases and J 6 bases; nucleotides not matched to a gene: 5. CDR3 length equals 14 residues. Germline loops: CDR1 SEHNR, CDR2 FQNEAQ (reference sequence). The CDR3 reads CASIQGTGDEKLFF. The sequenced part of the CDR3 DNA is TGTGCCAGCATCCAGGGGACAGGGGATGAAAAA.

The sequenced CDR3 bases are TGTGCCAGCTCACCACCGACAGGGGATCACAATCAGCCC. Its translation: CASSPPTGDHNQP. The whole CDR3 sequence is CASSPPTGDHNQPQHF. The V call is TRBV18, the J call TRBJ1-5, with TRBD1 matching 8 bases. The read halts 3 residues ahead of the CDR3 end, with the missing end drawn from the germline J gene. The CDR3 runs 16 residues. Trimming cost V 0 bases and J 3 bases; bases outside gene matches: 4. Per germline, CDR1 KGHSH and CDR2 LQKENI.

The covered CDR3 bases are TGCGCCAGCAGCTTGCAGGGAATTAGCAATCAGCCG. As protein: CASSLQGISNQP. Given in full, the CDR3 is CASSLQGISNQPQYF. The J gene is TRBJ2-3, the V gene TRBV5-1; possible D gene TRBD1, 5 bases. Sequencing ends 3 residues short of the CDR3 end; the germline J gene provides the rest. Germline values: CDR1 SGHRS, CDR2 YFSETQ. CDR3 length equals 15 residues.

The CDR3 region is CASSIGGTPGEGEKLFF. The part of the CDR3 DNA that was read is TGTGCCAGTAGTATTGGAGGGACACCCGGGGAGGGTGAAAAA. This chain links TRBV19 with TRBJ1-4, with a tentative D call TRBD1 (6 bases). The read terminates 3 residues ahead of where the CDR3 ends, so the germline J gene completes it. Deletions cut 3 bases from V and 7 bases from J, with 21 bases between. CDR1 is LNHDA and CDR2 is SQIVND in the germline V gene (reference sequence). CDR3 length: 17 residues.

On this clone itself: With the read ending 3 residues before the CDR3 end, the germline J gene is used to fill in that end. The chain has TRBV10-3 and TRBJ2-5; the match to TRBD2 covers 12 bases. Germline CDR1 reads ENHRY; CDR2 reads SYGVKD. The V segment lost 3 bases and the J segment 5 bases; nucleotides outside the gene matches: 7. There are 16 residues in the CDR3. This CDR3 reads CAISDSTSGGGETQYF. Incomplete CDR3 DNA: TGTGCCATCAGTGACTCGACTAGCGGGGGCGGGGAGACC.

Of note for this clone: Read sequence stops 3 residues before the CDR3 end, and the germline J gene provides the missing end. V and J are TRBV12-3 or TRBV12-4 and TRBJ2-3; D remains unclear. V was trimmed by 6 bases and J by 4 bases, leaving 11 bases between them. CDR3 length: 13 residues. The chain's CDR3 is CASRLQRPDTQYF. CDR3 bases read: TGTGCCAGCAGACTTCAACGCCCAGATACG.

In regard to this clone: The DNA ends 3 residues before the CDR3 does, and the rest of the CDR3 is filled in from the germline J gene. J is TRBJ2-7 and V is TRBV24-1, with 9 bases that match TRBD1. Germline loops: CDR1 KGHDR, CDR2 SFDVKD. With V trimmed by 8 bases and J by 2 bases, 9 bases remained unmatched. This CDR3 comprises 15 residues. The CDR3: CATKHRGHQTYEQYF. The part of the CDR3 DNA that was read is TGTGCCACCAAACACAGGGGGCACCAAACCTACGAG.

CDR3 region: CAWTDRGPYEQYF. The DNA read from the CDR3 is TGTGCCTGGACAGACAGGGGTCCCTACGAG. The rearrangement joins TRBV30 to TRBJ2-7; 8 bases agree with TRBD1. The CDR3 extends 3 residues past the end of the read, so its final part is completed from the germline J gene. CDR1 and CDR2 (germline): GTSNPN, SVGIG (reference sequence). CDR3 length: 13 amino acids. The junction had 4 bases not matched to a gene; V was cut back by 4 bases and J by 2 bases.